The 12 T cell receptor beta chains presented below share a single source sample, sequenced in a study of shared clonotypes between healthy human individuals. The assay was immunoSEQ multiplex PCR, and TCRdb's table has in-frame clones only and misses some. The sample lists 550,000 to 800,000 clones; roughly 87% were seen once. Source material: memory CD8+ T cells from PBMCs. The subset denotes: CD45RO+ cells pooled with CCR7-negative TemRA cells. The receptors were sampled from a man aged 18 to 30 in good health. Some clones in this sample may be carry-over from other donors' samples.

The rearrangement uses TRBV9 and TRBJ1-2, with D hard to call. This CDR3 spans 14 amino acids. Germline CDR1 reads SGDLS; CDR2 reads YYNGEE. V was cut by 3 bases and J by 3 bases, with 12 bases left in between. The CDR3 sequence: CASSGEGSHYGYTF. CDR3 in DNA: TGTGCCAGCAGCGGAGAAGGGAGTCACTATGGCTACACCTTC.

This chain uses TRBV6-5 with TRBJ1-2; D remains unclear. This CDR3 is built from 14 residues. Germline lookup yields CDR1 MNHEY and CDR2 SVGAGI. Trimming pared 4 bases from V and 4 bases from J, leaving 13 bases between. The CDR3 bases are TGTGCCAGCAGTTCCTTGAGTCGTGGCTATGGCTACACCTTC. Residues: CASSSLSRGYGYTF.

This clone appeared a few times. The chain joins TRBV4-3 to TRBJ2-7; 13 bases are shared with TRBD2. Losses at the gene ends were 1 base for V and 2 bases for J; bases not matched to a gene: 8. Germline lookup yields CDR1 LGHNA and CDR2 YSLEER. The CDR3 totals 18 residues. The CDR3 loop reads CASSQGTSGSDVAYEQYF. DNA of the CDR3: TGCGCCAGCAGCCAAGGGACTAGCGGGAGCGACGTTGCCTACGAGCAGTACTTC.

This clone appeared a few times. This chain uses TRBV5-4 with TRBJ1-5, with D possibly matching TRBD1 (5 bases). V was shortened by 1 base and J by 6 bases, with 11 bases between the two germline ends. This CDR3 region has 14 residues. Germline assignment: CDR1 SGHNT and CDR2 YYREEE (reference sequence). The CDR3 coding sequence is TGTGCCAGCAGCTTGAGAGGGGAGGGTCAGCCCCAGCATTTT. Encoded protein: CASSLRGEGQPQHF.

CDR3 sequence (DNA): TGTGCCAGTAGTCCCCTCGTAGGGTCGGGCTATGGCTACACCTTC. The encoded protein is CASSPLVGSGYGYTF. This chain joins TRBV19 and TRBJ1-2, with D uncertain. The CDR3 is 15 amino acids. Germline CDR1 LNHDA, CDR2 SQIVND (reference sequence). Trimming took 5 bases from V and 4 from J, leaving 17 bases between them.

The rearrangement links TRBV9 to TRBJ2-2; tentatively, D is TRBD2 (5 bases). The V and J ends lost 4 bases and 5 bases respectively, with 12 bases between them. The CDR3 sequence is 14 residues long. Germline assignment: CDR1 SGDLS and CDR2 YYNGEE. The chain's CDR3 is CASSPRRGTGELFF. The CDR3 coding sequence is TGTGCCAGCAGCCCCCGACGGGGTACCGGGGAGCTGTTTTTT.

V gene TRBV7-9 combines with J gene TRBJ1-1, with D perhaps matching TRBD1 (5 bases). CDR3 size: 17 residues. Germline CDR1 SEHNR, CDR2 FQNEAQ (reference sequence). V lost 6 bases to trimming and J lost 4 bases, with 24 bases between them. CDR3 loop: CASSPRGTKVSGTEAFF. In DNA form, the CDR3 reads TGTGCCAGCAGTCCCCGGGGGACTAAGGTCTCCGGCACTGAAGCTTTCTTT.

The V gene is TRBV9, the J gene TRBJ2-1, with 13 bases matching TRBD2. CDR3 length: 15 residues. Germline CDR1 SGDLS, CDR2 YYNGEE. Trimming at V came to 4 bases and at J to 9 bases, leaving 7 bases not matched to a gene. The CDR3 here is CASSLGLAGAVEQFF. CDR3 coding DNA: TGTGCCAGCAGCCTAGGACTAGCGGGAGCCGTTGAGCAGTTCTTC.

The chain uses TRBV10-2 and TRBJ2-1; 11 bases agree with TRBD1. CDR1 and CDR2 from the germline V gene are WSHSY and SAAADI. CDR3 length: 15 residues. J gave up 3 bases and V 8 bases, and 6 bases lay outside the gene matches. This CDR3 reads CASGWGTGGYNEQFF. The DNA of the CDR3 is TGCGCCAGCGGATGGGGGACAGGGGGCTACAATGAGCAGTTCTTC.

The rearrangement joins TRBV9 to TRBJ2-7; D is tentatively TRBD1 or TRBD2 (5 bases each). V shed 4 bases and J shed 3 bases, with 14 bases lying between them. CDR3 length equals 14 residues. Germline lookup yields CDR1 SGDLS and CDR2 YYNGEE. CDR3 DNA: TGTGCCAGCAGCCCCCCCGGGACCAACTACGAGCAGTACTTC. Protein: CASSPPGTNYEQYF.

V usage is TRBV5-1 and J usage is TRBJ2-3; the D is unclear. Per germline, CDR1 SGHRS and CDR2 YFSETQ. The CDR3 has 16 amino acids. Trimming left V 0 bases short and J 2 bases short, with 13 bases between. CDR3 DNA: TGCGCCAGCAGCTTGGGTGTTGTCCGAATCACAGATACGCAGTATTTT. Translated: CASSLGVVRITDTQYF.

The chain combines TRBV13 with TRBJ1-3; D is ambiguous. V lost 5 bases and J lost 2, with 10 bases in between. There are 14 residues in the CDR3. Germline CDR1 is PRHDT and CDR2 is FYEKMQ (reference sequence). The CDR3 coding sequence is TGTGCCAGCAGCAAGAGGGAAACTGGAAACACCATATATTTT. Amino acid sequence: CASSKRETGNTIYF.